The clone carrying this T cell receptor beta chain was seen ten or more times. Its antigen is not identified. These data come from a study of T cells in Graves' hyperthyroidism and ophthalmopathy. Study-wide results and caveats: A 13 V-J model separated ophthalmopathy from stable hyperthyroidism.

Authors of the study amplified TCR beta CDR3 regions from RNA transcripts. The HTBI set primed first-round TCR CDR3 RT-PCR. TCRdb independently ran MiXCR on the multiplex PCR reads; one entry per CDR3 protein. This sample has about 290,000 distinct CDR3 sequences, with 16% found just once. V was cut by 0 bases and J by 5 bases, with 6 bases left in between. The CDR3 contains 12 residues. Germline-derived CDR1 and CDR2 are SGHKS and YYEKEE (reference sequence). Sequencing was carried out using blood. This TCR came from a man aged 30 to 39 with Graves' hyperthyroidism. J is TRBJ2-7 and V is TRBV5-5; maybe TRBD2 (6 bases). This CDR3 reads CASSLGLDEQYF. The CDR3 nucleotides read TGTGCCAGCAGCTTGGGACTAGACGAGCAGTACTTC.